This T cell receptor (beta chain) emerged from a study of identifying expanded T cells in peripheral blood. With regard to this clone: Its antigen remains unidentified.

Using immunoSEQ multiplex PCR, the repertoire was profiled, and TCRdb retains in-frame clones only, with some absent. The sample has 70,000 to 100,000 clones, around 90% seen once. Collection occurred without any documented infections or immune events in donors. Study outcomes and limitations: Differentially abundant clones: around 1.2 between replicates, about 17 at approximately two weeks, more than 18 at four. Variance in clone template counts between approximately two-week samples significantly increased with total template count across all healthy donors.

V lost 1 base and J lost 6, with 9 bases in between. The germline gives CDR1 SGHNT, CDR2 YYREEE (reference sequence). CDR3 size: 13 residues. J is TRBJ2-3 and V is TRBV5-4; D possibly corresponds to TRBD1 (5 bases). The receptor's source is a person between 18 and 75 years old in good health. The specimen sequenced was blood. CDR3 sequence (DNA): TGTGCCAGCAGCTTGCCTGCAGGGGATACGCAGTATTTT. Protein product: CASSLPAGDTQYF.